The 30 T cell receptor beta chains given below trace back to one sample, sequenced in a study of human T cells and chemical hapten exposure (dated by TCRdb to the early 2020s). The time point label, read with the paper, signifies: patch test 2, 6 weeks after DPC sensitization. In the paper's terms, the treatment or condition label means: therapeutic diphenylcyclopropenone sensitization with weekly scalp DPC. Library preparation employed RACE. TCRdb records NextSeq 500 as the sequencer. Clones were called with MiXCR by TCRdb after fastp trimmed the public reads at Q25, and only in-frame beta chains were retained. Duplicate CDR3 protein sequences are folded into a single record with the most common DNA and genes. A total of approximately 80,000 distinct CDR3 sequences appear in this sample, about 9.4% of them only once. Around 2.5% of the sample comes from the top ten. Sample: whole blood, taken in connection with sensitization to the hapten diphenylcyclopropenone (DPC). These receptor sequences come from a woman between 25 and 40 years old with alopecia areata. Some clones in this sample may be carry-over from other donors' samples.

This clonotype has at least ten counts. This chain connects TRBV6-1 to TRBJ2-2, with 9 nucleotides matching TRBD2. V shed 11 bases and J 1 base; nucleotides not matched to a gene: 5. The germline V gene has CDR1 MNHNS and CDR2 SASEGT. The CDR3 has 14 residues. The DNA for the CDR3 is TGTGCCGGTCGACTAGCGGAGAACACCGGGGAGCTGTTTTTT. It codes for CAGRLAENTGELFF.

This clonotype was detected many times. The chain's CDR3 is CATKAVASGANVLTF. In nucleotides, the CDR3 is TGTGCCACCAAAGCGGTAGCCAGTGGGGCCAACGTCCTGACTTTC. This chain joins TRBV19 and TRBJ2-6; tentatively, D is TRBD2 (5 bases). The CDR3 loop spans 15 amino acids. The germline CDR1 and CDR2 sequences are LNHDA and SQIVND (reference sequence). V dropped 10 bases and J dropped 3 bases, with 16 bases sitting between them.

This clonotype was seen at least ten times. The rearrangement joins TRBV6-2 or TRBV6-3 to TRBJ1-1, with TRBD1 as a possible D gene (5 bases). Germline V gene sequence: CDR1 MNHEY, CDR2 SVGEGT. Trimming left V 2 bases short and J 0 bases short, with 13 bases between. The CDR3 sequence is 16 residues long. CDR3 protein: CASSYPGWGMNTEAFF. CDR3 bases: TGTGCCAGCAGTTACCCCGGTTGGGGGATGAACACTGAAGCTTTCTTT.

In its sample, this clonotype was seen many times. The chain uses TRBV11-2 and TRBJ2-5; no clear D gene. In germline, CDR1 is SGHAT, CDR2 FQNNGV. The V end lost 2 bases, the J end lost 3 bases, and 7 bases lay between the germline ends. The CDR3 is 13 amino acids. The CDR3 spells CASSLRQEETQYF. In DNA, the CDR3 is TGTGCCAGCAGCTTAAGGCAGGAAGAGACCCAGTACTTC.

This clonotype was observed at least ten times. The V gene is TRBV3-1, the J gene TRBJ1-1, with TRBD1 identical over 8 bases. J was trimmed by 4 bases and V by 5 bases; bases with no gene match: 6. The CDR3 runs to 14 residues. CDR1 and CDR2 from the germline V gene are LGHDT and YNNKEL (reference sequence). The CDR3 region is CASSKTGESTEAFF. CDR3 bases: TGTGCCAGCAGCAAGACAGGGGAGTCCACTGAAGCTTTCTTT.

This clonotype was seen ten or more times. The chain joins TRBV30 to TRBJ1-2; D perhaps matches TRBD1 (5 bases). Germline V gene data show CDR1 as GTSNPN and CDR2 as SVGIG (reference sequence). The germline V and J ends were trimmed by 2 bases and 8 bases, with 6 bases remaining between them. This CDR3 is 10 amino acids long. The CDR3 reads CAWSQGGYTF. Here the CDR3 DNA reads TGTGCCTGGAGTCAGGGAGGCTACACCTTC.

Only a few counts were recorded for this clonotype. The chain has TRBV20-1 and TRBJ2-4; no definite D call. The germline V gene has CDR1 DFQATT and CDR2 SNEGSKA (reference sequence). With 6 bases removed from V and 0 bases from J, the gap between germline ends came to 12 bases. The CDR3 covers 14 residues. DNA of the CDR3: TGCAGTGCGCCACTGATGGTAGCCAAAAACATTCAGTACTTC. This sequence encodes CSAPLMVAKNIQYF.

At least ten counts were recorded for this clonotype. The chain joins TRBV30 to TRBJ2-5; D gene unclear. The germline V gene encodes CDR1 GTSNPN and CDR2 SVGIG (reference sequence). This CDR3 region has 12 residues. V dropped 5 bases and J dropped 0 bases, with 7 bases sitting between them. The CDR3 is CAWGRYQETQYF. The CDR3 nucleotides are TGTGCCTGGGGCAGGTACCAAGAGACCCAGTACTTC.

This clonotype was counted a few times. The chain carries TRBV29-1 and TRBJ2-7, with D unclear. Germline V lookup: CDR1 SQVTM, CDR2 ANQGSEA. The CDR3 totals 11 residues. The ends were cut back, 7 bases at V and 6 bases at J, with 13 bases in the middle. The CDR3 nucleotides read TGCAGCGCCTGGTCCGGGTCCGAGCAGTACTTC. Its protein product is CSAWSGSEQYF.

In regard to this clonotype: This may be a read error: a much more frequent sequence differs by one nucleotide. This chain connects TRBV7-9 to TRBJ1-5; D not certain. CDR3 length: 15 residues. V gave up 2 bases and J gave up 9 bases, with 17 bases separating them. CDR1 and CDR2 (germline): SEHNR, FQNEAQ (reference sequence). In DNA form, the CDR3 reads TGTGCCAGCAGCTTATCGGGGTGGGGTCATCGGCCCCAGCATTTT. It yields the protein CASSLSGWGHRPQHF.

This clonotype has a count of ten or more. The chain joins TRBV11-2 to TRBJ2-1, with 9 bases lining up with TRBD2. The V and J ends lost 1 base and 4 bases, in that order; junction bases with no gene match: 8. The germline gives CDR1 SGHAT, CDR2 FQNNGV. This CDR3 has 17 residues. The CDR3 DNA follows: TGTGCCAGCAGCTTAGCCCCACTAGCGGGCCCATACAATGAGCAGTTCTTC. Translating it yields CASSLAPLAGPYNEQFF.

V and J are TRBV5-1 and TRBJ2-7, with 9 bases identical to TRBD1. Germline CDR1 is SGHRS and CDR2 is YFSETQ. Germline trimming cut 1 base from V and 6 bases from J; bases unmatched to any gene: 8. This CDR3 comprises 15 residues. The chain's CDR3 is CASSLIQGAGPEQYF. Here the CDR3 DNA reads TGCGCCAGCAGCTTGATACAGGGGGCTGGTCCCGAGCAGTACTTC.

This clonotype was detected ten times or more. J is TRBJ2-7 and V is TRBV21-1; the table gives TRBD2 as D, unverified against the DNA. TRBV21-1 is a documented pseudogene. The CDR3 sequence is 20 residues long. The CDR3 DNA follows: TGTGCCAGCAGCACCGAGCCGGGACTAGCGGGCGGTTCCCCCTCCTACGAGCAGTACTTC. Encoded protein: CASSTEPGLAGGSPSYEQYF.

This CDR3 is CASSQGEGTTEAFF. The CDR3 nucleotides read TGCGCCAGCAGCCAAGGAGAGGGGACCACTGAAGCTTTCTTT. The chain joins TRBV4-1 to TRBJ1-1, with D tentatively TRBD1 (5 bases). This CDR3 spans 14 amino acids. Trimming removed 1 base from V and 4 bases from J, with 10 bases in between. Germline V lookup: CDR1 MGHRA, CDR2 YSYEKL.

This clonotype was seen a few times. The chain uses TRBV9 and TRBJ2-1, with a weak D call TRBD2 (5 bases). Trimming stripped 0 bases from V and 7 bases from J, with 14 bases between. This CDR3 has 15 amino acids. Germline CDR1 SGDLS, CDR2 YYNGEE. The CDR3 DNA is TGTGCCAGCAGCGTAGGGGGAGCGAGGCTAAATGAGCAGTTCTTC. Translated: CASSVGGARLNEQFF.

The chain's CDR3 is CATSDRLNTGELFF. CDR3 bases: TGTGCCACGTCGGACAGGCTAAACACCGGGGAGCTGTTTTTT. This chain connects TRBV28 to TRBJ2-2; 7 nucleotides line up with TRBD1. Germline values: CDR1 MDHEN, CDR2 SYDVKM. With 10 bases clipped from V and 2 bases from J, the junction kept 7 bases outside the gene matches. CDR3 length equals 14 residues.

The CDR3 DNA reads as TGCGCCAGCAGCTCTGATCCGGGACACCCAGGAGCATATGGCTACACCTTC. Its translation: CASSSDPGHPGAYGYTF. J is TRBJ1-2 and V is TRBV5-1, with D possibly matching TRBD1 (6 bases). The CDR3 runs to 17 residues. The V end lost 3 bases, the J end lost 5 bases, and 23 bases lay between the germline ends. Germline V gene lookup returns CDR1 SGHRS and CDR2 YFSETQ.

The V gene is TRBV7-8, the J gene TRBJ2-7; D call uncertain. This CDR3 contains 15 residues. V was cut by 7 bases and J by 4 bases, with 20 bases left in between. Germline CDR1 is SGHVS and CDR2 is FQNEAQ. CDR3 bases: TGTGCCAGCACCATCGGATTAGCTGCACGTTACGAGCAGTACTTC. Its translation is CASTIGLAARYEQYF.

This clonotype occurred many times. The junction departs from germline at one end; a sequencing error may be responsible. The rearrangement joins TRBV7-2 to TRBJ1-4; the D gene is possibly TRBD1 (6 bases). Germline V CDR1 and CDR2: SGHTA, FQGNSA. The CDR3 spans 14 residues. This chain's CDR3 is CASSLGTSNGKLFF. CDR3 DNA sequence: TGTGCCAGCAGCCTCGGGACATCGAATGGAAAACTGTTTTTT. Supplemented by reference TRBV7-2 and TRBJ1-4, the full variable domain reads GAGVSQSPSNKVTEKGKDVELRCDPISGHTALYWYRQSLGQGLEFLIYFQGNSAPDKSGLPSDRFSAERTGGSVSTLTIQRTQQEDSAVYLCASSLGTSNGKLFFGSGTQLSVL.

This clonotype showed up just a few times. V is TRBV7-2 and J is TRBJ2-1, with 7 bases lining up with TRBD2. J was trimmed by 3 bases and V by 4 bases; bases with no gene match: 12. Germline CDR1 SGHTA, CDR2 FQGNSA. The CDR3 contains 17 residues. CDR3 protein: CASSSMGSGNYYNEQFF. The CDR3 DNA reads TGTGCCAGCAGCTCCATGGGGAGCGGGAACTACTACAATGAGCAGTTCTTC.

This clonotype was seen at least ten times. This CDR3 is CASSLNGGEGTQYF. CDR3 coding DNA: TGTGCCAGCAGCTTAAACGGGGGTGAGGGTACGCAGTATTTT. The chain recombines TRBV7-3 with TRBJ2-3; D is possibly TRBD2 (6 bases). Trimming stripped 1 base from V and 8 bases from J, with 13 bases between. Germline CDR1 SGHTA, CDR2 FQGTGA. The CDR3 has 14 amino acids.

The table lists this clonotype with many counts. The chain uses TRBV27 and TRBJ2-7, with no clear D. CDR1 and CDR2 (germline): MNHEY, SMNVEV (reference sequence). V shed 3 bases and J shed 0 bases, with 9 bases lying between them. CDR3 size: 14 residues. The CDR3 DNA sequence: TGTGCCAGCAGTTTCTCACTAAGCTCCTACGAGCAGTACTTC. Translated: CASSFSLSSYEQYF.

The table lists this clonotype with a count of one. The CDR3 nucleotides read TGTGCCAGCAGTTGGGGTGCTGGAAACACCATATATTTT. Amino acids: CASSWGAGNTIYF. The chain links TRBV28 to TRBJ1-3; D remains unclear. The CDR3 is 13 amino acids. The germline gives CDR1 MDHEN, CDR2 SYDVKM. The ends were cut back, 4 bases at V and 2 bases at J, with 6 bases in the middle.

As regards this clonotype: Being one base from a much bigger clone, this may be a read error. For the CDR3, the DNA is TGCAGCGTTTACGGCCCCATCGAGCGGTACTTC. As protein: CSVYGPIERYF. The chain carries TRBV29-1 and TRBJ2-7; no clear D. Germline lookup yields CDR1 SQVTM and CDR2 ANQGSEA. The CDR3 length is 11 residues.

The table lists this clonotype with a few counts. The V and J genes are TRBV28 and TRBJ2-1; 9 positions match TRBD1. V lost 4 bases and J lost 5; bases outside the gene matches: 9. Germline lookup yields CDR1 MDHEN and CDR2 SYDVKM. The CDR3 has 16 amino acids. DNA of the CDR3: TGTGCCAGCAGTTACCGACAGGGGGTGTCAGACAATGAGCAGTTCTTC. Protein sequence: CASSYRQGVSDNEQFF.

This clonotype appeared many times. The chain employs TRBV7-9 and TRBJ2-7; 14 nucleotides line up with TRBD2. CDR1 and CDR2 from the germline V gene are SEHNR and FQNEAQ (reference sequence). The CDR3 is made up of 17 amino acids. The V segment lost 3 bases and the J segment 7 bases; nucleotides outside the gene matches: 11. CDR3 sequence: CASSLPTSGRALAEQYF. In nucleotides, the CDR3 is TGTGCCAGCAGCTTGCCGACTAGCGGGAGGGCATTAGCTGAGCAGTACTTC.

This clonotype has only a few counts. The chain joins TRBV6-1 to TRBJ2-7, with TRBD1 matching 9 bases. Germline CDR1 is MNHNS and CDR2 is SASEGT. CDR3 length: 15 amino acids. V lost 3 bases and J lost 2; bases outside the gene matches: 5. The CDR3 reads CASSDTGTGPYEQYF. The CDR3 DNA sequence: TGTGCCAGCAGTGACACTGGGACAGGGCCCTACGAGCAGTACTTC.

This clonotype has more than one count but fewer than ten. The gene calls are TRBV10-3 and TRBJ1-5; D remains unclear. V was trimmed by 4 bases and J by 4 bases, leaving 5 bases between them. Germline V gene data show CDR1 as ENHRY and CDR2 as SYGVKD. The length of the CDR3 is 12 residues. The CDR3 sequence: CAISADNQPQHF. In DNA form, the CDR3 reads TGTGCCATCAGTGCTGATAATCAGCCCCAGCATTTT.

Ten or more counts support this clonotype. This chain links TRBV6-2 or TRBV6-3 with TRBJ2-1; TRBD1 aligns across 8 bases. In germline, CDR1 is MNHEY, CDR2 SVGEGT. The CDR3 spans 16 residues. V lost 0 bases and J lost 3; bases outside the gene matches: 4. CDR3 amino acids: CASSYSTGVVYNEQFF. The CDR3 DNA is TGTGCCAGCAGTTACTCGACAGGGGTGGTCTACAATGAGCAGTTCTTC.

This chain uses TRBV20-1 with TRBJ1-4; D gene unclear. Trimming shortened V by 0 bases and J by 7 bases, and 12 bases separated the two germline ends. Germline loops: CDR1 DFQATT, CDR2 SNEGSKA (reference sequence). This CDR3 is built from 14 residues. CDR3 amino acids: CSARERRSGEKLFF. For the CDR3, the DNA is TGCAGTGCTAGAGAAAGGAGGTCGGGTGAAAAACTGTTTTTT.